This is a list of T cell receptor beta chains from one sample in a study of cytomegalovirus exposure and HLA in healthy donors. Profiled with immunoSEQ multiplex PCR; TCRdb holds only in-frame clones, not every one. The sample carries under 110,000 clones, about two thirds recorded once. The sample taken for sequencing was PBMCs. The source of these receptors is a boy between 10 and 17 years old in good health and CMV-seronegative. CDR3s include the opening cysteine and the closing phenylalanine or tryptophan. A D gene is named only where the DNA matches it firmly. Expanded clones are given a class, and other clones once, few, many or no size at all.

D: .; size: .; V: TRBV4-2; J: TRBJ1-5; DNA: TGTGCCAGCAGCCAAGATCGGTCGCAGGGTTTAAATCAGCCCCAGCATTTT; CDR3: CASSQDRSQGLNQPQHF
D: .; size: .; V: TRBV29-1; J: TRBJ2-6; DNA: TGCAGCGTAGCAGAGGGGGCTGGGGCCAACGTCCTGACTTTC; CDR3: CSVAEGAGANVLTF
D: TRBD2; size: few; V: TRBV7-7; J: TRBJ2-1; DNA: TGTGCCAGCAGCCCCCGGGGGGAGTACAATGAGCAGTTCTTC; CDR3: CASSPRGEYNEQFF
D: .; size: .; V: TRBV12-5; J: TRBJ1-2; DNA: TGTGCTAGTGGTTATCTCGCAGGCCGCGATTATGGCTACACCTTC; CDR3: CASGYLAGRDYGYTF
D: .; size: .; V: TRBV5-5; J: TRBJ1-1; DNA: TGTGCCAGCAGCCGAACGGGGGGGCTGAACACTGAAGCTTTCTTT; CDR3: CASSRTGGLNTEAFF
D: TRBD2; size: .; V: TRBV7-2; J: TRBJ2-1; DNA: TGTGCCAGCAGCTTAGTAGGTGGGGGGGAAAGTAATGAGCAGTTCTTC; CDR3: CASSLVGGGESNEQFF
D: .; size: .; V: TRBV7-6; J: TRBJ2-3; DNA: TGTGCCAGCAGCCCCATAGGGGGGGCGGGGGCAGATACGCAGTATTTT; CDR3: CASSPIGGAGADTQYF
D: .; size: .; V: TRBV10-3; J: TRBJ2-1; DNA: TGTGCCATCGGGGGGCAGGGGGGAACCTACAATGAGCAGTTCTTC; CDR3: CAIGGQGGTYNEQFF
D: .; size: .; V: TRBV15; J: TRBJ2-7; DNA: TGTGCCACCAGCAGCCTTGGGGGCCAGGGAGCCCACGAGCAGTACTTC; CDR3: CATSSLGGQGAHEQYF
D: .; size: once; V: TRBV10-3; J: TRBJ1-1; DNA: TGTGCCATCAGTGTTAGGGAGCTGAACACTGAAGCTTTCTTT; CDR3: CAISVRELNTEAFF
D: .; size: .; V: TRBV6-1; J: TRBJ1-5; DNA: TGTGCCAGCAGTGAAGGATGGGGAAGGGGTCAGCCCCAGCATTTT; CDR3: CASSEGWGRGQPQHF
D: TRBD2; size: .; V: TRBV2; J: TRBJ2-2; DNA: TGTGCCACCCAGGGACTAGCGTGGGACACCGGGGAGCTGTTTTTT; CDR3: CATQGLAWDTGELFF
D: .; size: .; V: TRBV7-4; J: TRBJ2-1; DNA: TGTGCCAGCAGCGAAGCTAGCGACTCCATCTACAATGAGCAGTTCTTC; CDR3: CASSEASDSIYNEQFF
D: .; size: few; V: TRBV28; J: TRBJ1-5; DNA: TGTGCCAGCAGTTTGGGAAAGGGGGAAATCAATCAGCCCCAGCATTTT; CDR3: CASSLGKGEINQPQHF
D: .; size: few; V: TRBV6-5; J: TRBJ2-2; DNA: TGTGCCAGCAGTTACTCGAGGGGGACCGGGGAGCTGTTTTTT; CDR3: CASSYSRGTGELFF
D: TRBD1; size: few; V: TRBV6-5; J: TRBJ1-2; DNA: TGTGCCAGCAGCGGACAGGGAAGGGCAGGCTACACCTTC; CDR3: CASSGQGRAGYTF
D: .; size: .; V: TRBV6-5; J: TRBJ2-7; DNA: TGTGCCAGCAGTTACGGGAGTATTCCCTACGAGCAGTACTTC; CDR3: CASSYGSIPYEQYF
D: .; size: once; V: TRBV5-4; J: TRBJ1-4; DNA: TGTGCCAGCAGCTCACATGACACTCACGAAAAACTGTTTTTT; CDR3: CASSSHDTHEKLFF
D: .; size: .; V: TRBV5-6; J: TRBJ1-1; DNA: TGTGCCAGCAGCTTGGCAGGAATCAGGGATTCCACTGAAGCTTTCTTT; CDR3: CASSLAGIRDSTEAFF
D: .; size: .; V: TRBV6-5; J: TRBJ2-7; DNA: TGTGCCAGCCAACAGGGAGACGAGCAGTACTTC; CDR3: CASQQGDEQYF
D: TRBD2; size: .; V: TRBV7-8; J: TRBJ2-7; DNA: TGTGCCAGCAGCTTAGAATTGGCGGGAGGGCCGGGCGAGCAGTACTTC; CDR3: CASSLELAGGPGEQYF
D: .; size: once; V: TRBV7-8; J: TRBJ2-2; DNA: TGTGCCAGCAGCTTAGCTAGTGCGGGCTCAGTTGGGGAGCTGTTTTTT; CDR3: CASSLASAGSVGELFF
D: .; size: .; V: TRBV7-9; J: TRBJ1-1; DNA: TGTGCCAGCAGCTCAGGGGACGGCACTGAAGCTTTCTTT; CDR3: CASSSGDGTEAFF
D: .; size: .; V: TRBV27; J: TRBJ2-7; DNA: TGTGCCAGCAGGAGTTGGGACTTGCTTTCCTACGAGCAGTACTTC; CDR3: CASRSWDLLSYEQYF
D: TRBD1; size: .; V: TRBV6-9; J: TRBJ1-2; DNA: TGTGCCAGCAGTTATTCCGGGACAGGGGTCTATGGCTACACCTTC; CDR3: CASSYSGTGVYGYTF
D: .; size: .; V: TRBV25-1; J: TRBJ2-1; DNA: TGTGCCAGCAGTACCACCGTGGGGCAAAATGAGCAGTTCTTC; CDR3: CASSTTVGQNEQFF
D: .; size: .; V: TRBV10-3; J: TRBJ1-4; DNA: TGTGCCATCAGAGGCTTGGCGGGTGAAAAACTGTTTTTT; CDR3: CAIRGLAGEKLFF
D: TRBD1; size: few; V: TRBV10-2; J: TRBJ1-2; DNA: TGCGCCAGCAGTGAGTCCTTAGGACAGGGGACCTATGGCTACACCTTC; CDR3: CASSESLGQGTYGYTF
D: .; size: .; V: TRBV6-5; J: TRBJ2-7; DNA: TGTGCCAGCAGTTACCCGACAGGTACGACCTACGAGCAGTACTTC; CDR3: CASSYPTGTTYEQYF
D: TRBD1; size: once; V: TRBV2; J: TRBJ1-2; DNA: TGTGCCAGCCTGGACAGGGTTCCGTCTAACTATGGCTACACCTTC; CDR3: CASLDRVPSNYGYTF
D: .; size: .; V: TRBV4-1; J: TRBJ2-5; DNA: TGCGCCAGCAGCCTGGGCCCCCAAGAGACCCAGTACTTC; CDR3: CASSLGPQETQYF
D: TRBD2; size: few; V: TRBV7-8; J: TRBJ2-1; DNA: TGTGCCAGCAGCTCTATTCTAGCGGGGGGGAAGTTCTTC; CDR3: CASSSILAGGKFF
D: .; size: .; V: TRBV7-9; J: TRBJ1-1; DNA: TGTGCCAGCAGCCGTAAGAACACTGAAGCTTTCTTT; CDR3: CASSRKNTEAFF
D: .; size: .; V: TRBV28; J: TRBJ2-2; DNA: TGTGCCAGCAGTTTAGGAGGGGCGGACACCGGGGAGCTGTTTTTT; CDR3: CASSLGGADTGELFF
D: .; size: .; V: TRBV6-5; J: TRBJ2-5; DNA: TGTGCCAGCAGGGTGACAGGGACTGAGACCCAGTACTTC; CDR3: CASRVTGTETQYF
D: .; size: .; V: TRBV5-6; J: TRBJ1-2; DNA: TGTGCCAGCAGCCCGCTGGGGCAGTATGGCTACACCTTC; CDR3: CASSPLGQYGYTF
D: TRBD1; size: .; V: TRBV30; J: TRBJ2-2; DNA: TGTGCCGTGGACAGGGTGGGGGCCGGGGAGCTGTTTTTT; CDR3: CAVDRVGAGELFF
D: .; size: .; V: TRBV28; J: TRBJ1-6; DNA: TGTGCCAGCAGTTTAAGGGGTGAAAATTCACCCCTCCACTTT; CDR3: CASSLRGENSPLHF
D: .; size: .; V: TRBV12-5; J: TRBJ2-7; DNA: TGTGCTAGTGGTTCTCTACTAGCATTCGAGCAGTACTTC; CDR3: CASGSLLAFEQYF
D: .; size: .; V: TRBV7-6; J: TRBJ1-5; DNA: TGTGCCAGCAGCCTAGGCCGGACAGCGGGGGATCAGCCCCAGCATTTT; CDR3: CASSLGRTAGDQPQHF
D: TRBD2; size: once; V: TRBV6-4; J: TRBJ2-3; DNA: TGTGCCAGCAGTGTCGAACGGGAGGCCGATACGCAGTATTTT; CDR3: CASSVEREADTQYF
D: TRBD2; size: once; V: TRBV6-4; J: TRBJ2-2; DNA: TGTGCCAGCAGCTCCGGGACTAGCGGGTTCACCGGGGAGCTGTTTTTT; CDR3: CASSSGTSGFTGELFF
D: TRBD2; size: .; V: TRBV7-9; J: TRBJ2-7; DNA: TGTGCCAGCAGCTTCCAGCGGGAGTCCTACGAGCAGTACTTC; CDR3: CASSFQRESYEQYF
D: .; size: once; V: TRBV7-2; J: TRBJ1-4; DNA: TGTGCCAGCAGCTTAGACGCAGTTGCAACTAATGAAAAACTGTTTTTT; CDR3: CASSLDAVATNEKLFF
D: TRBD1; size: once; V: TRBV11-2; J: TRBJ1-3; DNA: TGTGCCAGCAGCTTAACCGACAGGGTTGGAAACACCATATATTTT; CDR3: CASSLTDRVGNTIYF
D: TRBD1; size: .; V: TRBV5-6; J: TRBJ1-2; DNA: TGTGCCAGCAGCTGCCCCTCCACGACAGGGATGTATGGCTACACCTTC; CDR3: CASSCPSTTGMYGYTF
D: TRBD2; size: .; V: TRBV7-9; J: TRBJ2-3; DNA: TGTTCCATCCGCGGGGGGACAGATACGCAGTATTTT; CDR3: CSIRGGTDTQYF
D: TRBD1; size: .; V: TRBV30; J: TRBJ1-6; DNA: TGTGCCTGGAAAAGACAGGGGGATTCACCCCTCCACTTT; CDR3: CAWKRQGDSPLHF
D: TRBD2; size: .; V: TRBV11-2; J: TRBJ2-7; DNA: TGTGCCAGCAGCCTTACGACTAGCGGGGGGGCCGGAGAGCAGTACTTC; CDR3: CASSLTTSGGAGEQYF
D: TRBD2; size: once; V: TRBV7-8; J: TRBJ2-7; DNA: TGTGCCAGCAGCAAGGGGACTAGCCGGACGCACAAGAACGAGCAGTACTTC; CDR3: CASSKGTSRTHKNEQYF